What follows is one T cell receptor (beta chain) and its context. Its cognate antigen is unknown. These data originate in a study of a mutant IDH1 vaccine in newly diagnosed glioma. Sequenced by immunoSEQ multiplex PCR; TCRdb stores in-frame clones only, minus some. The table has 9,500 to 12,000 clones, 81% seen once. CDR1 is MNHEY, CDR2 SMNVEV, per germline (reference sequence). Trimming cost V 2 bases and J 0 bases, with 5 bases left between them. CDR3 length equals 14 residues. Time point denoted: week 47, end of study. Every vaccine dose comprised 300 ug of mutant IDH1 20-mer peptide plus topical imiquimod.

The material was PBMCs, obtained from a glioma patient whose treatment included an IDH1 peptide vaccine. The chain carries TRBV27 and TRBJ1-5; D gene ambiguous. This receptor was taken from a man aged 25 to 40 with glioma. CDR3 bases: TGTGCCAGCAGTTTACAGTATAGCAATCAGCCCCAGCATTTT. This sequence encodes CASSLQYSNQPQHF.